Presented here are 27 T cell receptor beta chains from one specimen sequenced in a study of blood T cell repertoires in COVID-19. The repertoire was sequenced with immunoSEQ multiplex PCR; TCRdb's copy has only in-frame clones and lacks some. Altogether some 200,000 clones are present, approximately 87% being singletons, with the ten largest covering 0.88%. The sequencing input was peripheral blood. These receptors all stem from a woman younger than 30 who had recovered from COVID-19.

V gene TRBV9 combines with J gene TRBJ2-3; the match to TRBD2 covers 11 bases. Trimming cost V 6 bases and J 1 base; bases outside gene matches: 16. The CDR3 has 19 amino acids. The germline V gene has CDR1 SGDLS and CDR2 YYNGEE. CDR3 protein: CASTPMGSGGAGRTDTQYF. The CDR3 bases are TGTGCCAGCACCCCGATGGGTAGCGGGGGGGCCGGGCGCACAGATACGCAGTATTTT.

The chain carries TRBV14 and TRBJ2-1; 7 bases match TRBD2. After removal of 7 bases from V and 5 bases from J, the junction contained 5 bases not matched to a gene. The V gene's germline CDR1 is SGHDN and CDR2 FVKESK. The length of the CDR3 is 13 residues. The CDR3 DNA reads as TGTGCCAGCACCGCAGGGACTAACAATGAGCAGTTCTTC. Translating gives CASTAGTNNEQFF.

This chain uses TRBV11-2 with TRBJ1-5; D ambiguous. The CDR3 sequence is 13 residues long. Trimming pared 5 bases from V and 8 bases from J, leaving 13 bases between. The V gene's germline CDR1 is SGHAT and CDR2 FQNNGV. The CDR3 spells CASSPSLREPQHF. Here the CDR3 DNA reads TGTGCCAGCAGCCCTAGCTTACGGGAGCCCCAGCATTTT.

This chain uses TRBV5-1 with TRBJ1-4; the D gene is possibly TRBD1 (5 bases). The germline gives CDR1 SGHRS, CDR2 YFSETQ. V dropped 0 bases and J dropped 8 bases, with 11 bases sitting between them. This CDR3 region has 14 residues. DNA for the CDR3: TGCGCCAGCAGCTTGGAAGGGGCCAACGAAAAACTGTTTTTT. Translating gives CASSLEGANEKLFF.

The chain has TRBV19 and TRBJ2-7; TRBD1 matches 7 bases. The V segment lost 3 bases and the J segment 2 bases; nucleotides outside the gene matches: 1. CDR1 and CDR2 from the germline V gene are LNHDA and SQIVND (reference sequence). The CDR3 is 13 residues long. The CDR3 DNA sequence: TGTGCCAGTAGTATCAGGGGGACCTACGAGCAGTACTTC. It yields the protein CASSIRGTYEQYF.

The chain uses TRBV2 and TRBJ2-1; D is uncertain. Germline CDR1 SNHLY, CDR2 FYNNEI. Trimming removed 7 bases from V and 5 bases from J, with 6 bases in between. The CDR3 loop spans 11 amino acids. The CDR3 spells CASIADNEQFF. CDR3 nucleotides: TGTGCCAGCATAGCCGACAATGAGCAGTTCTTC.

This clone has only a few counts. The V and J genes are TRBV5-1 and TRBJ2-3, with 9 positions matching TRBD1. V trimming: 0 bases; J trimming: 0 bases; junction bases outside the gene matches: 2. From germline, CDR1 is SGHRS and CDR2 YFSETQ. The CDR3 has 16 residues. CDR3 nucleotide sequence: TGCGCCAGCAGCTTGGCCGACAGGGGGAGCACAGATACGCAGTATTTT. Residues: CASSLADRGSTDTQYF.

The chain couples TRBV2 to TRBJ2-3; TRBD2 aligns across 8 bases. Germline CDR1 SNHLY, CDR2 FYNNEI. V trimming: 3 bases; J trimming: 0 bases; junction bases outside the gene matches: 2. The CDR3 totals 15 residues. CDR3 protein: CASSEERGSTDTQYF. CDR3 sequence (DNA): TGTGCCAGCAGTGAGGAGCGGGGGAGCACAGATACGCAGTATTTT.

The J gene is TRBJ2-2, the V gene TRBV7-9; tentatively, D is TRBD2 (5 bases). Germline V gives CDR1 SEHNR, CDR2 FQNEAQ (reference sequence). This CDR3 has 18 residues. Trimming removed 4 bases at V and 1 base at J, with 19 bases between. The CDR3 DNA is TGTGCCAGCAGCTCGGGCCCTCTAGGCGGAGGGAACACCGGGGAGCTGTTTTTT. Translation: CASSSGPLGGGNTGELFF.

The gene calls are TRBV6-6 and TRBJ1-4; TRBD1 is a possible D gene (5 bases). This CDR3 is 14 amino acids long. CDR1 and CDR2 (germline): MNHNY, SVGAGI (reference sequence). Trimming stripped 6 bases from V and 8 bases from J, with 16 bases between. The CDR3 protein is CASRAREAWEKLFF. DNA of the CDR3: TGTGCCAGCAGGGCCAGGGAGGCGTGGGAAAAACTGTTTTTT.

The sample holds one count of this clone. This rearrangement joins TRBV7-6 to TRBJ1-5; TRBD1 matches at 10 bases. Unmatched junction bases numbered 18, after V lost 9 bases and J lost 1 base. In germline, CDR1 is SGHVS, CDR2 FNYEAQ. The CDR3 totals 19 residues. CDR3 in DNA: TGTGCCAGTACTCCTCTTCCCGGGACAGGGGCTAGAAGCAATCAGCCCCAGCATTTT. This codes for CASTPLPGTGARSNQPQHF.

This chain connects TRBV6-5 to TRBJ2-5; 12 nucleotides agree with TRBD2. V was clipped by 1 base and J by 3 bases; unmatched bases: 0. Germline V lookup: CDR1 MNHEY, CDR2 SVGAGI. The CDR3 runs 15 residues. The CDR3 reads CASSYWTSGKETQYF. In DNA, the CDR3 is TGTGCCAGCAGTTACTGGACTAGCGGGAAAGAGACCCAGTACTTC.

The chain uses TRBV4-1 and TRBJ2-1; TRBD2 matches at 8 bases. This CDR3 has 17 amino acids. V lost 2 bases to trimming and J lost 8 bases; unmatched junction nucleotides: 14. Germline loops: CDR1 MGHRA, CDR2 YSYEKL. The CDR3: CASSQPLGTSGGDEQFF. The CDR3 coding sequence is TGCGCCAGCAGCCAACCTCTCGGGACTAGTGGGGGCGATGAGCAGTTCTTC.

This clone was found once. V and J are TRBV29-1 and TRBJ2-5; TRBD2 agrees at 7 bases. From germline, CDR1 is SQVTM and CDR2 ANQGSEA. J was trimmed by 2 bases and V by 0 bases; bases with no gene match: 12. The CDR3 consists of 17 residues. Here the CDR3 reads CSVEDLGMAGDQETQYF. CDR3 DNA sequence: TGCAGCGTTGAAGATTTGGGGATGGCGGGAGATCAAGAGACCCAGTACTTC.

The chain employs TRBV12-3 or TRBV12-4 and TRBJ2-4, with D perhaps TRBD1 (5 bases). Trimming removed 6 bases from V and 9 bases from J, with 15 bases in between. The CDR3 has 13 residues. Written as DNA, the CDR3 is TGTGCCAGCAGACCCGATCAGGGTGGCATTCAGTACTTC. Amino acids: CASRPDQGGIQYF.

The V and J genes are TRBV7-2 and TRBJ1-5, with D tentatively TRBD1 (6 bases). Germline CDR1 and CDR2: SGHTA and FQGNSA. The germline V and J ends were trimmed by 5 bases and 3 bases, with 11 bases remaining between them. The CDR3 is made up of 14 amino acids. Written as DNA, the CDR3 is TGTGCCAGCAGCCAGGGGAGCAACAATCAGCCCCAGCATTTT. Its translation: CASSQGSNNQPQHF.

The chain links TRBV10-2 to TRBJ2-7, with TRBD1 identical over 7 bases. Trimming removed 2 bases from V and 5 bases from J; junction bases left unmatched: 12. Germline V gene lookup returns CDR1 WSHSY and CDR2 SAAADI. The length of the CDR3 is 16 residues. CDR3 residues: CASSEATGWGQNEQYF. CDR3 bases: TGCGCCAGCAGTGAGGCTACCGGCTGGGGACAGAACGAGCAGTACTTC.

For the CDR3, the DNA is TGTGCCAGTAGCATACAAGGGGGGGGGATCAACACTGAAGCTTTCTTT. This translates into CASSIQGGGINTEAFF. The J gene is TRBJ1-1, the V gene TRBV19; D is perhaps TRBD1 (6 bases). This CDR3 is 16 amino acids long. In germline, CDR1 is LNHDA, CDR2 SQIVND (reference sequence). V gave up 6 bases and J gave up 2 bases, with 19 bases separating them. The full variable domain, with the rest looked up from reference TRBV19 and TRBJ1-1, is DGGITQSPKYLFRKEGQNVTLSCEQNLNHDAMYWYRQDPGQGLRLIYYSQIVNDFQKGDIAEGYSVSREKKESFPLTVTSAQKNPTAFYLCASSIQGGGINTEAFFGQGTRLTVV.

The chain links TRBV6-5 to TRBJ2-7; weak D call: TRBD2 (6 bases). The CDR3 runs 13 residues. V lost 6 bases and J 6 bases, leaving 15 bases between the germline ends. Germline assignment: CDR1 MNHEY and CDR2 SVGAGI. The DNA of the CDR3 is TGTGCCAGCAGACCCCTGGGGGGTGGCGAGCAGTACTTC. Translation gives CASRPLGGGEQYF.

This sequence joins TRBV11-3 and TRBJ2-2, with 9 positions matching TRBD2. The germline gives CDR1 SGHNT, CDR2 YENEEA. The CDR3 has 18 amino acids. The V segment lost 3 bases and the J segment 7 bases; nucleotides outside the gene matches: 15. The CDR3 sequence is CASSFRGSGSFGYGELFF. The CDR3 nucleotides read TGTGCCAGCAGCTTTCGGGGTAGCGGGAGCTTCGGGTACGGGGAGCTGTTTTTT.

The V and J genes are TRBV5-6 and TRBJ1-1; D gene unclear. With 4 bases removed from V and 6 bases from J, the gap between germline ends came to 10 bases. The CDR3 spans 12 residues. Germline V gives CDR1 SGHDT, CDR2 YYEEEE. The CDR3 protein is CASSLIAAEAFF. The CDR3 bases are TGTGCCAGCAGCCTGATCGCGGCTGAAGCTTTCTTT.

This clone was picked up one time. The chain is built from TRBV6-5 and TRBJ1-4; TRBD1 agrees at 9 bases. Germline CDR1 is MNHEY and CDR2 is SVGAGI. The CDR3 spans 15 residues. With 7 bases clipped from V and 5 bases from J, the junction kept 8 bases outside the gene matches. The chain's CDR3 is CASTEKTGGNEKLFF. The CDR3 DNA reads TGTGCCAGCACCGAAAAGACAGGGGGGAATGAAAAACTGTTTTTT.

This rearrangement joins TRBV5-1 to TRBJ1-6; the D is unclear. The germline CDR1 and CDR2 sequences are SGHRS and YFSETQ. Trimming left V 5 bases short and J 7 bases short, with 13 bases between. The CDR3 consists of 14 residues. CDR3 nucleotides: TGCGCCAGCAGAATAGGAGCCCCAAATTCACCCCTCCACTTT. Protein: CASRIGAPNSPLHF. The full variable domain, with the rest looked up from reference TRBV5-1 and TRBJ1-6, is KAGVTQTPRYLIKTRGQQVTLSCSPISGHRSVSWYQQTPGQGLQFLFEYFSETQRNKGNFPGRFSGRQFSNSRSEMNVSTLELGDSALYLCASRIGAPNSPLHFGNGTRLTVT.

CDR3 protein: CASSRTENEQFF. The CDR3, as DNA: TGTGCCAGCAGCCGGACTGAGAATGAGCAGTTCTTC. The V call is TRBV3-1 (or the pseudogene TRBV3-2), the J call TRBJ2-1, with a possible D match to TRBD2 (5 bases). V lost 4 bases, J lost 7 bases, and 8 bases lay in between. CDR1 and CDR2 from the germline V gene are LGHDT and YNNKEL (reference sequence). The CDR3 is made up of 12 amino acids.

The chain uses TRBV11-2 and TRBJ1-1, with a tentative D call TRBD1 (5 bases). Per germline, CDR1 SGHAT and CDR2 FQNNGV. This CDR3 has 14 amino acids. Trimming stripped 5 bases from V and 4 bases from J, with 14 bases between. This CDR3 is CASSQQGLLTEAFF. Written as DNA, the CDR3 is TGTGCCAGCAGCCAGCAGGGCCTCCTCACTGAAGCTTTCTTT.

The rearrangement uses TRBV25-1 and TRBJ2-5, with TRBD2 matching 12 bases. The germline CDR1 and CDR2 sequences are MGHDK and SYGVNS. J lost 1 base, V lost 6 bases, and 3 bases had no gene match. This CDR3 spans 15 amino acids. The chain's CDR3 is CASSRLAGAQETQYF. The CDR3 DNA reads as TGTGCCAGCAGCCGACTAGCGGGGGCCCAAGAGACCCAGTACTTC. Full variable domain (rest looked up from reference TRBV25-1 and TRBJ2-5): EADIYQTPRYLVIGTGKKITLECSQTMGHDKMYWYQQDPGMELHLIHYSYGVNSTEKGDLSSESTVSRIRTEHFPLTLESARPSHTSQYLCASSRLAGAQETQYFGPGTRLLVL.

This chain uses TRBV19 with TRBJ2-1, with D possibly being TRBD1 (7 bases). The CDR3 totals 19 residues. Germline lookup yields CDR1 LNHDA and CDR2 SQIVND (reference sequence). V was trimmed by 1 base and J by 10 bases, leaving 29 bases between them. For the CDR3, the DNA is TGTGCCAGTAGTATAGGTTTTGGCGGCGGGGACAGCTACTTACCCGAGCAGTTCTTC. Translated, it gives CASSIGFGGGDSYLPEQFF.